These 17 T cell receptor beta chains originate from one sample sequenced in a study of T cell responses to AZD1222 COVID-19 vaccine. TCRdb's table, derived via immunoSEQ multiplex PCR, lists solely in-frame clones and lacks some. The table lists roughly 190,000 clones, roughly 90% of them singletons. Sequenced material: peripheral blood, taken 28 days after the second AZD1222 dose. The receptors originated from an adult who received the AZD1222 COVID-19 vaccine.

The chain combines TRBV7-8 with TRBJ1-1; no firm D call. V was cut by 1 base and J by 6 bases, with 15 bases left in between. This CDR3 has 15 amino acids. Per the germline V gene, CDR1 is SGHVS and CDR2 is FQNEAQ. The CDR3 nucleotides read TGTGCCAGCAGCTTAGGCGCAGGCGGTATATCTGAAGCTTTCTTT. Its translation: CASSLGAGGISEAFF. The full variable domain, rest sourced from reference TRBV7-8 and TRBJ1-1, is GAGVSQSPRYKVAKRGQDVALRCDPISGHVSLFWYQQALGQGPEFLTYFQNEAQLDKSGLPSDRFFAERPEGSVSTLKIQRTQQEDSAVYLCASSLGAGGISEAFFGQGTRLTVV.

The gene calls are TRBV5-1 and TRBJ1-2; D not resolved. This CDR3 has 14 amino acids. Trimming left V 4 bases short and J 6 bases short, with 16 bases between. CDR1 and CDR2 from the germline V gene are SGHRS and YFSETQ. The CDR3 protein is CASSVFLSGDGYTF. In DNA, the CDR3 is TGCGCCAGCAGCGTTTTCTTGTCGGGCGATGGCTACACCTTC.

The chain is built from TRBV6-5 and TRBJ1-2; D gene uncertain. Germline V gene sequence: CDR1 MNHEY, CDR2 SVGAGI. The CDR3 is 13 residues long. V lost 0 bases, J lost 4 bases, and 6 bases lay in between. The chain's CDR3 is CASSYSQFYGYTF. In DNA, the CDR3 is TGTGCCAGCAGTTACTCACAGTTCTATGGCTACACCTTC.

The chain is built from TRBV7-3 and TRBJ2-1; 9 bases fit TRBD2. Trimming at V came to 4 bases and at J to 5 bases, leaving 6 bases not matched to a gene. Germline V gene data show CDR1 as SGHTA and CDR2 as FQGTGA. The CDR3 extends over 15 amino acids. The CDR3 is CASSSGSGSHNEQFF. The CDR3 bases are TGTGCCAGCAGCTCGGGTAGCGGGAGTCACAATGAGCAGTTCTTC.

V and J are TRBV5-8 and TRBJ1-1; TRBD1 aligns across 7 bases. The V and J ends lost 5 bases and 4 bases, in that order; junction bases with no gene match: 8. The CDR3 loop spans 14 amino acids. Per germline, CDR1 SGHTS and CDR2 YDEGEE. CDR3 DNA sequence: TGTGCCAGCAGTCCCGACAGGGTCGGCACTGAAGCTTTCTTT. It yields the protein CASSPDRVGTEAFF.

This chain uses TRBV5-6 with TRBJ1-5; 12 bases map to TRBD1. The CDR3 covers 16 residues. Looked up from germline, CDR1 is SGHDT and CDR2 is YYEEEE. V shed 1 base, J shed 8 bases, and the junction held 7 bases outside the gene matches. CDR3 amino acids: CASSLYGTGGIEPQHF. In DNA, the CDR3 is TGTGCCAGCAGCTTGTATGGGACAGGGGGCATAGAGCCCCAGCATTTT.

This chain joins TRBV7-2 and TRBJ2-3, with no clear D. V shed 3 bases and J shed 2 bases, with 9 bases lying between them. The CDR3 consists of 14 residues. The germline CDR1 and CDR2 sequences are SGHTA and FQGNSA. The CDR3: CASSFYATTDTQYF. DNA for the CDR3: TGTGCCAGCAGCTTTTATGCCACCACAGATACGCAGTATTTT.

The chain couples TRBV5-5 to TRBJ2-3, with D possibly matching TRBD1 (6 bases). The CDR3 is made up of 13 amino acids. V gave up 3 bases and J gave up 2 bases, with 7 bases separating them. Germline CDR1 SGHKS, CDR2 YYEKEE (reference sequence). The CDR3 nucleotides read TGTGCCAGCAGCTGGACAGTCACAGATACGCAGTATTTT. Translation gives CASSWTVTDTQYF.

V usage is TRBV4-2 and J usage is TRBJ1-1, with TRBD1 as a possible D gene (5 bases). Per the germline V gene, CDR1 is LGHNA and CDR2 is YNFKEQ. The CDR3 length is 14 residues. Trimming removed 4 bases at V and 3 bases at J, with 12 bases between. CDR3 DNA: TGTGCCAGCAGCCCTGGGGGGGGGTACACTGAAGCTTTCTTT. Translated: CASSPGGGYTEAFF.

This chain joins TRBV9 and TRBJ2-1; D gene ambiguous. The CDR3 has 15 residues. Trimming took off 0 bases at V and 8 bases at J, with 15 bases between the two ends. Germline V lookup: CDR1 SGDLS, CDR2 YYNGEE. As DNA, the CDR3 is TGTGCCAGCAGCGTAGAGCAGGACCCCCGTGATGAGCAGTTCTTC. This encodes CASSVEQDPRDEQFF.

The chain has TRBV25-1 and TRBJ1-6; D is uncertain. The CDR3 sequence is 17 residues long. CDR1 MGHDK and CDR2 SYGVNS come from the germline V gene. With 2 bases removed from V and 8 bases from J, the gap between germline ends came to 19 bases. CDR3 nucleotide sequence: TGTGCCAGCAGTGAACCTCTAGGCCGACCCGGGGATTCACCCCTCCACTTT. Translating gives CASSEPLGRPGDSPLHF.

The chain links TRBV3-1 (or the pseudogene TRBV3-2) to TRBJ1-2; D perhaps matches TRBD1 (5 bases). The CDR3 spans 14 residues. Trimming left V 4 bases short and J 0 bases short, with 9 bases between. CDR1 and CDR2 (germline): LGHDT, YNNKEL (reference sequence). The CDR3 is CASSRGSSNYGYTF. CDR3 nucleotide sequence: TGTGCCAGCAGCCGGGGCAGTTCTAACTATGGCTACACCTTC.

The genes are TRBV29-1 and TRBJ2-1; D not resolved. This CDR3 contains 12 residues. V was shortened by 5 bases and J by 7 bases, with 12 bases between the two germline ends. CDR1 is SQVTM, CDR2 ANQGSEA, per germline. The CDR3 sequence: CSVCLLTNEQFF. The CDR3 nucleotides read TGCAGCGTTTGCCTCCTAACGAATGAGCAGTTCTTC.

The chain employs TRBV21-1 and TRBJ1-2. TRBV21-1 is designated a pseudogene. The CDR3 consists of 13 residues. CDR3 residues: CASSTKLRKSYTF. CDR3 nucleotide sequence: TGTGCCAGCAGCACAAAACTCCGGAAGAGCTACACCTTC.

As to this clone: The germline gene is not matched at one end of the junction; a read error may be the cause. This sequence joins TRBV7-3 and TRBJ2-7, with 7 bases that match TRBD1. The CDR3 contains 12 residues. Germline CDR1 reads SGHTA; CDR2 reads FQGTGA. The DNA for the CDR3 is TGTGCCAGCAGCTCCCGTCCGACAGGGTTGAACTTC. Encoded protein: CASSSRPTGLNF.

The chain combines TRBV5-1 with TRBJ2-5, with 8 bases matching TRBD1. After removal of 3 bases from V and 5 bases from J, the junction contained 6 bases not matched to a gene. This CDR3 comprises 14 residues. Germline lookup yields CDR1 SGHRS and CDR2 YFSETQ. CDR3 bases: TGCGCCAGCAGCTCGGGACAGGTGGGGGAGACCCAGTACTTC. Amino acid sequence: CASSSGQVGETQYF.

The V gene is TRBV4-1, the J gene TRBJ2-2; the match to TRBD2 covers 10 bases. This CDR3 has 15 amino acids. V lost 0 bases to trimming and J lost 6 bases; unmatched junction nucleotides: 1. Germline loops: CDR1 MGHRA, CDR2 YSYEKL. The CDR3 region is CASSQELAGAGELFF. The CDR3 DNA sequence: TGCGCCAGCAGCCAAGAGCTAGCGGGAGCCGGGGAGCTGTTTTTT.